The sequence of this T cell receptor (beta chain) was determined in a study of T cell responses to AZD1222 COVID-19 vaccine. Across the whole study: Pooling was applied to second doses at about 4 or about 12 weeks.

General observations from the study: At baseline, seropositivity was found in only six or seven AZD1222 recipients.

The germline CDR1 and CDR2 sequences are KGHSH and LQKENI. The CDR3 is made up of 14 amino acids. V dropped 5 bases and J dropped 1; count of bases not matched to a gene: 2. For this clone: Its antigen remains unidentified.

The repertoire was sequenced with immunoSEQ multiplex PCR; TCRdb's copy has only in-frame clones and lacks some. The sample consists of fewer than 120,000 clones, about 87% of them appearing once. The receptor was isolated from an adult in good health. This sequence joins TRBV18 and TRBJ1-1; the match to TRBD1 covers 9 bases. The sample here was peripheral blood, taken on day 0 of AZD1222 vaccination. The CDR3 loop is CASSWGQGNTEAFF. The CDR3 nucleotides are TGTGCCAGCTCATGGGGACAGGGGAACACTGAAGCTTTCTTT.